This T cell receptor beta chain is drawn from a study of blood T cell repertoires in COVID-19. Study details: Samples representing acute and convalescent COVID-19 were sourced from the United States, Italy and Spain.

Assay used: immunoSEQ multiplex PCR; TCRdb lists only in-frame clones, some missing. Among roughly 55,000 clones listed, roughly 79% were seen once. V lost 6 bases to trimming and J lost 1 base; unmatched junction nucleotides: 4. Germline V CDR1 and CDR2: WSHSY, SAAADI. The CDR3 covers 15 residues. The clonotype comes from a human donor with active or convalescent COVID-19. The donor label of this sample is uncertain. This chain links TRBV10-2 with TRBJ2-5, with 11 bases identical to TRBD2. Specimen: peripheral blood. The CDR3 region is CASSHSGRAQETQYF. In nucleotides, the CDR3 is TGCGCCAGCAGCCATAGCGGGAGGGCCCAAGAGACCCAGTACTTC.